The 28 T cell receptor beta chains presented below share a single source sample, sequenced in a study of T cells after posttransplantation cyclophosphamide. Data came from immunoSEQ multiplex PCR; TCRdb stores just in-frame clones and leaves some out. This repertoire shows 45,000 or so clones, around 91% found once; its top ten account for 2.5% to 4%. Sequences were obtained from PBMCs. These receptors were collected from a woman in her fifties or sixties in good health and a related stem cell transplant donor.

This CDR3 reads CASETGLYGYTF. The CDR3 nucleotides are TGTGCCAGCGAGACAGGGCTTTATGGCTACACCTTC. This chain links TRBV28 with TRBJ1-2, with 7 bases matching TRBD1. The J segment lost 5 bases and the V segment lost 8 bases, leaving 5 bases of the junction unmatched. Germline CDR1 reads MDHEN; CDR2 reads SYDVKM. This CDR3 has 12 amino acids.

CDR3 DNA sequence: TGTGCCAGCAGCCCACGACTAGCGGGGGGGCAAAGCGGGGAGCTGTTTTTT. Translation: CASSPRLAGGQSGELFF. This rearrangement joins TRBV7-8 to TRBJ2-2; 14 bases fit TRBD2. Germline loops: CDR1 SGHVS, CDR2 FQNEAQ. Trimming removed 5 bases from V and 7 bases from J; junction bases left unmatched: 9. This CDR3 spans 17 amino acids. Full variable domain (rest looked up from reference TRBV7-8 and TRBJ2-2): GAGVSQSPRYKVAKRGQDVALRCDPISGHVSLFWYQQALGQGPEFLTYFQNEAQLDKSGLPSDRFFAERPEGSVSTLKIQRTQQEDSAVYLCASSPRLAGGQSGELFFGEGSRLTVL.

This chain connects TRBV5-6 to TRBJ2-5, with D maybe TRBD2 (7 bases). The germline V gene has CDR1 SGHDT and CDR2 YYEEEE. The CDR3 covers 17 residues. V lost 7 bases to trimming and J lost 0 bases, with 22 bases between them. The CDR3 protein is CASAAVGAGAYQETQYF. The CDR3 region has the DNA TGTGCCAGCGCCGCGGTTGGGGCGGGGGCGTACCAAGAGACCCAGTACTTC. The full variable domain, rest sourced from reference TRBV5-6 and TRBJ2-5, is DAGVTQSPTHLIKTRGQQVTLRCSPKSGHDTVSWYQQALGQGPQFIFQYYEEEERQRGNFPDRFSGHQFPNYSSELNVNALLLGDSALYLCASAAVGAGAYQETQYFGPGTRLLVL.

This clone was detected only a few times. This chain uses TRBV10-3 with TRBJ1-6; 7 positions agree with TRBD1. V lost 11 bases, J lost 8 bases, and 9 bases stayed unmatched. The germline CDR1 and CDR2 sequences are ENHRY and SYGVKD. The CDR3 is 13 amino acids. CDR3 sequence reads: CALRQGSDSPLHF. CDR3 bases: TGTGCCTTACGACAGGGCTCGGATTCACCCCTCCACTTT.

This clone was observed a single time. The chain uses TRBV18 and TRBJ2-1; possible D gene TRBD1, 6 bases. V was pared by 2 bases and J by 4 bases, with 12 bases between. The germline V gene has CDR1 KGHSH and CDR2 LQKENI. This CDR3 contains 15 residues. CDR3 sequence (DNA): TGTGCCAGCTCACCAAGGGGGAGAGAGTACAATGAGCAGTTCTTC. Its protein is CASSPRGREYNEQFF.

The chain has TRBV5-6 and TRBJ2-2, with 14 positions matching TRBD2. Germline trimming cut 4 bases from V and 6 bases from J; bases unmatched to any gene: 2. The CDR3 totals 15 residues. Germline CDR1 SGHDT, CDR2 YYEEEE. The CDR3 region is CASSLGLAGAGELFF. In nucleotides, the CDR3 is TGTGCCAGCAGCCTGGGACTAGCGGGAGCCGGGGAGCTGTTTTTT.

The chain recombines TRBV10-1 with TRBJ2-2; the D gene is possibly TRBD2 (6 bases). This CDR3 comprises 17 residues. The V gene lost 0 bases and the J gene lost 6 bases, with 17 bases spanning the gap. Germline V gene data show CDR1 as WNHNN and CDR2 as SYGVQD (reference sequence). The CDR3 protein is CASSESGGKASAGELFF. The CDR3, as DNA: TGCGCCAGCAGTGAGTCAGGAGGGAAAGCCTCGGCCGGGGAGCTGTTTTTT.

The gene calls are TRBV28 and TRBJ2-2, with D possibly being TRBD1 (6 bases). The CDR3 contains 15 residues. The germline V gene encodes CDR1 MDHEN and CDR2 SYDVKM. V lost 8 bases and J 4 bases, leaving 17 bases between the germline ends. The CDR3, as DNA: TGTGCCAGCCAATGGGGGCTCAGGGGCACCGGGGAGCTGTTTTTT. As protein: CASQWGLRGTGELFF.

The chain carries TRBV25-1 and TRBJ1-5; no firm D call. The CDR3 runs 13 residues. CDR1 and CDR2 (germline): MGHDK, SYGVNS. Trimming pared 1 base from V and 11 bases from J, leaving 12 bases between. The CDR3 region has the DNA TGTGCCAGCAGTGAATCAACGAGAGGAGCCCAGCATTTT. Its translation: CASSESTRGAQHF.

V gene TRBV7-9 combines with J gene TRBJ1-2; 7 bases fit TRBD1. Germline V gene sequence: CDR1 SEHNR, CDR2 FQNEAQ (reference sequence). CDR3 length: 14 residues. V was clipped by 5 bases and J by 8 bases; unmatched bases: 11. In nucleotides, the CDR3 is TGTGCCAGCAGCCCTCACGACAGGGTAAAGGGCTACACCTTC. Its translation: CASSPHDRVKGYTF.

This sequence joins TRBV27 and TRBJ2-1; TRBD1 aligns across 12 bases. The length of the CDR3 is 18 residues. Germline V lookup: CDR1 MNHEY, CDR2 SMNVEV (reference sequence). Trimming took 3 bases from V and 8 from J; bases not matched to a gene: 14. The CDR3 loop is CASSFIGPRDRGRYEQFF. For the CDR3, the DNA is TGTGCCAGCAGTTTCATCGGCCCCCGGGACAGGGGGCGTTATGAGCAGTTCTTC.

V gene TRBV5-1 combines with J gene TRBJ2-7, with D possibly TRBD2 on 5 matching bases. From germline, CDR1 is SGHRS and CDR2 YFSETQ. The V end was cut by 3 bases, the J end by 3 bases, with 16 bases between. The CDR3 totals 15 residues. The CDR3 DNA is TGCGCCAGCAGCTCCCCGCGGGCTGACCGCTACGAGCAGTACTTC. Its protein is CASSSPRADRYEQYF.

The chain joins TRBV19 to TRBJ2-5, with 10 nucleotides matching TRBD1. The CDR3 is 15 amino acids. J gave up 3 bases and V 4 bases, and 5 bases lay outside the gene matches. Germline V lookup: CDR1 LNHDA, CDR2 SQIVND (reference sequence). CDR3 in amino acids: CASSSGTGDEETQYF. The CDR3 coding sequence is TGTGCCAGTAGTAGCGGGACAGGGGATGAAGAGACCCAGTACTTC.

Only one count was recorded for this clone. This chain joins TRBV2 and TRBJ2-7; TRBD2 matches 14 bases. Germline V gives CDR1 SNHLY, CDR2 FYNNEI. The CDR3 extends over 14 amino acids. V lost 9 bases and J lost 4; bases outside the gene matches: 5. Here the CDR3 reads CARSGTSGSYEQYF. CDR3 nucleotides: TGTGCCAGATCCGGGACTAGCGGGAGTTACGAGCAGTACTTC. The complete variable domain, with remaining parts taken from reference TRBV2 and TRBJ2-7, reads EPEVTQTPSHQVTQMGQEVILRCVPISNHLYFYWYRQILGQKVEFLVSFYNNEISEKSEIFDDQFSVERPDGSNFTLKIRSTKLEDSAMYFCARSGTSGSYEQYFGPGTRLTVT.

This sequence joins TRBV6-1 and TRBJ2-7, with TRBD2 matching over 9 bases. Losses at the gene ends were 4 bases for V and 2 bases for J; bases not matched to a gene: 3. The CDR3 consists of 14 residues. In germline, CDR1 is MNHNS, CDR2 SASEGT. The CDR3 DNA follows: TGTGCCAGCAGTGGACTAGCGGACCCCTACGAGCAGTACTTC. It yields the protein CASSGLADPYEQYF.

This chain uses TRBV5-5 with TRBJ1-1, with unresolved D. V was shortened by 0 bases and J by 2 bases, with 5 bases between the two germline ends. This CDR3 is built from 13 residues. Germline V CDR1 and CDR2: SGHKS, YYEKEE (reference sequence). The CDR3 nucleotides are TGTGCCAGCAGCTTGGTCACAAACACTGAAGCTTTCTTT. Its protein is CASSLVTNTEAFF.

V is TRBV6-4 and J is TRBJ1-2; 9 positions agree with TRBD1. The J segment lost 7 bases and the V segment lost 7 bases, leaving 10 bases of the junction unmatched. The CDR3 has 14 residues. The germline CDR1 and CDR2 sequences are MRHNA and SNTAGT. Here the CDR3 reads CASTVAPGQGGYTF. DNA of the CDR3: TGTGCCAGCACCGTCGCTCCGGGACAGGGTGGCTACACCTTC.

This clone was seen just once. The chain is built from TRBV7-6 and TRBJ2-1; possible D gene TRBD2, 6 bases. CDR3 length: 12 residues. V dropped 3 bases and J dropped 12 bases, with 12 bases sitting between them. Germline loops: CDR1 SGHVS, CDR2 FNYEAQ. CDR3 amino acids: CASSFGAGGQFF. The CDR3 bases are TGTGCCAGCAGCTTTGGTGCCGGGGGGCAGTTCTTC.

The rearrangement uses TRBV19 and TRBJ2-3, with D maybe TRBD1 (5 bases). The germline V and J ends were trimmed by 0 bases and 5 bases, with 12 bases remaining between them. The CDR3 sequence is 15 residues long. Germline loops: CDR1 LNHDA, CDR2 SQIVND (reference sequence). The CDR3 spells CASSIDRALQDTQYF. CDR3 DNA: TGTGCCAGTAGTATAGACAGGGCCCTTCAAGATACGCAGTATTTT.

This chain connects TRBV4-1 to TRBJ1-2; TRBD1 is a possible D gene (5 bases). The CDR3 totals 14 residues. In germline, CDR1 is MGHRA, CDR2 YSYEKL. Deletions cut 2 bases from V and 5 bases from J, with 12 bases between. CDR3 sequence (DNA): TGCGCCAGCAGCCAACTGGGGCGACGGTATGGCTACACCTTC. This codes for CASSQLGRRYGYTF.

The chain employs TRBV2 and TRBJ2-1; TRBD2 aligns across 8 bases. J was trimmed by 0 bases and V by 3 bases; bases with no gene match: 1. Germline CDR1 is SNHLY and CDR2 is FYNNEI. The CDR3 is 15 amino acids. CDR3 in amino acids: CASSDSGSSYNEQFF. CDR3 bases: TGTGCCAGCAGTGACAGCGGGAGCTCCTACAATGAGCAGTTCTTC.

The V call is TRBV27, the J call TRBJ1-6, with D possibly matching TRBD1 (6 bases). Trimming shortened V by 4 bases and J by 6 bases, and 10 bases separated the two germline ends. Germline V gene data show CDR1 as MNHEY and CDR2 as SMNVEV (reference sequence). The CDR3 length is 14 residues. DNA for the CDR3: TGTGCCAGCAGTTCGTCAGGGGCTAATTCACCCCTCCACTTT. Translation gives CASSSSGANSPLHF.

This chain links TRBV15 with TRBJ1-1; D is perhaps TRBD1 (6 bases). Germline V gene data show CDR1 as LNHNV and CDR2 as YYDKDF (reference sequence). The V end was cut by 0 bases, the J end by 8 bases, with 13 bases between. This CDR3 spans 14 amino acids. The CDR3 loop reads CATSRDQTGREAFF. The CDR3 DNA reads as TGTGCCACCAGCAGAGATCAGACAGGACGCGAAGCTTTCTTT.

The J gene is TRBJ1-2, the V gene TRBV29-1; 7 bases agree with TRBD1. This CDR3 is 13 amino acids long. Germline CDR1 reads SQVTM; CDR2 reads ANQGSEA. V trimming: 4 bases; J trimming: 2 bases; junction bases outside the gene matches: 4. CDR3 sequence reads: CSVGTGANYGYTF. The CDR3 nucleotides read TGCAGCGTTGGGACAGGTGCCAACTATGGCTACACCTTC. The full variable domain, its missing parts supplied by reference TRBV29-1 and TRBJ1-2, is SAVISQKPSRDICQRGTSLTIQCQVDSQVTMMFWYRQQPGQSLTLIATANQGSEATYESGFVIDKFPISRPNLTFSTLTVSNMSPEDSSIYLCSVGTGANYGYTFGSGTRLTVV.

The chain is built from TRBV21-1 and TRBJ2-7; the table's D call, TRBD1, has no DNA check behind it. TRBV21-1 is a pseudogene locus. This CDR3 comprises 16 residues. CDR3 sequence reads: CASSKVGQDTHYEQYF. CDR3 bases: TGTGCCAGCAGCAAAGTCGGACAGGACACTCACTACGAGCAGTACTTC.

V gene TRBV28 combines with J gene TRBJ2-1, with TRBD1 matching over 9 bases. The CDR3 spans 13 residues. The ends lost 4 bases at V and 15 bases at J; junction bases unmatched: 10. Germline V gives CDR1 MDHEN, CDR2 SYDVKM. As DNA, the CDR3 is TGTGCCAGCAGTTCCCCGGCGGGACAGGGTCCGTTCTTC. Amino acids: CASSSPAGQGPFF.

The chain carries TRBV28 and TRBJ1-2; no definite D call. The CDR3 length is 12 residues. The germline CDR1 and CDR2 sequences are MDHEN and SYDVKM. Trimming took 4 bases from V and 2 from J, leaving 5 bases between them. The CDR3 here is CASSSSNYGYTF. Written as DNA, the CDR3 is TGTGCCAGCAGTTCATCAAACTATGGCTACACCTTC.

The chain couples TRBV21-1 to TRBJ2-7; the DNA was not used to check the table's D call, TRBD2. TRBV21-1 is deemed a pseudogene. The CDR3 extends over 15 amino acids. CDR3 amino acids: CASRTPLAGGYEQYF. Written as DNA, the CDR3 is TGTGCCAGCAGAACCCCCCTAGCGGGGGGCTACGAGCAGTACTTC.